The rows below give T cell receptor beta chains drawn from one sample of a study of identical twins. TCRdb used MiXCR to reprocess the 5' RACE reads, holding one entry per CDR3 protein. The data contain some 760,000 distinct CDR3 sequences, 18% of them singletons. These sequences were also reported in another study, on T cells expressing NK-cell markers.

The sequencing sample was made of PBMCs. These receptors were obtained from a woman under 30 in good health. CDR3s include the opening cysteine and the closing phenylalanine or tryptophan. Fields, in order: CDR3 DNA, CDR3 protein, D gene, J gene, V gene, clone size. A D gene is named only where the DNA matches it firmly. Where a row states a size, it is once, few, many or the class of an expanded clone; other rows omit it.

TGCAGTGCTAGGCTAGCGGGAGCTCGCACCGGGGAGCTGTTTTTT | CSARLAGARTGELFF | TRBD2 | TRBJ2-2 | TRBV20-1 | .
TGCGCCAGCAGCTTCTTTCAGGGCGGGTTGGAGACCCAGTACTTC | CASSFFQGGLETQYF | . | TRBJ2-5 | TRBV5-1 | once
TGCGCCAGCAGCTTGGAGGGGACAGACACCCAGCATTTT | CASSLEGTDTQHF | TRBD1 | TRBJ1-5 | TRBV5-1 | .
TGCAGTGCTGGTCCGATACAGTCTAGGGGCGATGAGCAGTTCTTC | CSAGPIQSRGDEQFF | . | TRBJ2-1 | TRBV20-1 | few
TGTGCCAGTAGCTCTCAGGGGTTCAATGAGCAGTTCTTC | CASSSQGFNEQFF | . | TRBJ2-1 | TRBV12-3/TRBV12-4 | many
TGTGCCAGCAGTTACCCACCCGGCAATGAGCAGTTCTTC | CASSYPPGNEQFF | . | TRBJ2-1 | TRBV6-2/TRBV6-3 | .
TGCAGCGTTGCGGGACTAGCGGGGGGGCTAACCGGGGAGCTGTTTTTT | CSVAGLAGGLTGELFF | TRBD2 | TRBJ2-2 | TRBV29-1 | .
TGCGCCAGCAGCTCCTATTTAGCGGAATCTAGCACAGATACGCAGTATTTT | CASSSYLAESSTDTQYF | . | TRBJ2-3 | TRBV10-2 | few
TGTGCCAGCAGTGATCGGGGGTTTAACCACAATGAGCAGTTCTTC | CASSDRGFNHNEQFF | . | TRBJ2-1 | TRBV2 | .
TGTGCCAGCAGCCCCCGGGCCCCCGGGACAGATACGCAGTATTTT | CASSPRAPGTDTQYF | . | TRBJ2-3 | TRBV9 | .
TGTGCCAGCAGCAACCGAGAGGGGCAGCAGTACTTC | CASSNREGQQYF | . | TRBJ2-7 | TRBV13 | many
TGTGCCAGCGGCCACACTAACTATGGCTACACCTTC | CASGHTNYGYTF | . | TRBJ1-2 | TRBV12-3/TRBV12-4 | many
TGTGCCAGCAGCTTAAAGGTGGTTAGCGGTCGCTCCTACAATGAGCAGTTCTTC | CASSLKVVSGRSYNEQFF | . | TRBJ2-1 | TRBV11-1 | few
TGTGCCAGCAGCCATGGGACAGGGGATTACGAGCAGTACTTC | CASSHGTGDYEQYF | TRBD1 | TRBJ2-7 | TRBV3-1 | .
TGTGCTAGTGGTTTCGGGGGAACCTACTACGAGCAGTACTTC | CASGFGGTYYEQYF | . | TRBJ2-7 | TRBV12-5 | few
TGCGCCAGCAGCCTAGATACCTGGCTCCCCTACGAGCAGTACTTC | CASSLDTWLPYEQYF | . | TRBJ2-7 | TRBV4-3 | .
TGTGCCAGCAGTGTTGAGGGGTCAAGCGAGCAGTTCTTC | CASSVEGSSEQFF | . | TRBJ2-1 | TRBV6-1 | .
TGCGCCAGCAGCCAACTCTTCTCCGTCCCCCCAGATACGCAGTATTTT | CASSQLFSVPPDTQYF | . | TRBJ2-3 | TRBV4-1 | .
TGCAGTGCTAGAGCTAGCGGGGGATACAATGAGCAGTTCTTC | CSARASGGYNEQFF | TRBD2 | TRBJ2-1 | TRBV20-1 | .
TGTGCCAGCAGCGCCTACCTCCGGACAGGGTTTACCGGGGAGCTGTTTTTT | CASSAYLRTGFTGELFF | TRBD1 | TRBJ2-2 | TRBV7-6 | .
TGTGCCAGCAGCTTGGAACGGATAAGGGTCCGCCGCAGCAAAGCTTTCTTT | CASSLERIRVRRSKAFF | . | TRBJ1-1 | TRBV5-5 | .
TGTGCCAGCAGTGAGGGGGCCCAAGTTAGTGGCTACACCTTC | CASSEGAQVSGYTF | . | TRBJ1-2 | TRBV6-1 | .
TGCAGTGCTGGCGGGACAGACCTTCCTGGGGGCTACACCTTC | CSAGGTDLPGGYTF | TRBD1 | TRBJ1-2 | TRBV20-1 | once
TGCAGTGCTAGAGGGCCAGCCGGGTACAATGAGCAGTTCTTC | CSARGPAGYNEQFF | . | TRBJ2-1 | TRBV20-1 | few
TGTGCCAGCAAGGGGCAATTTAGCTATGGCTACACCTTC | CASKGQFSYGYTF | . | TRBJ1-2 | TRBV6-1 | few
TGTGCCAGCAGTACGATCTGGACAGGCAACACTGAAGCTTTCTTT | CASSTIWTGNTEAFF | TRBD1 | TRBJ1-1 | TRBV6-1 | many
TGTGCCAGCAGTTACTCGTATAGGGGCGTCACTGAAGCTTTCTTT | CASSYSYRGVTEAFF | . | TRBJ1-1 | TRBV6-5 | few
TGTGCCACCCAAACCGACCTGAGGAGCTCAGATACGCAGTATTTT | CATQTDLRSSDTQYF | . | TRBJ2-3 | TRBV4-2 | .
TGTGCCACCCCTATGAGTGACGGAACCGAGCAGTACTTC | CATPMSDGTEQYF | . | TRBJ2-7 | TRBV6-2/TRBV6-3 | few
TGCGCCAGCAGCAGAGAATCGTGGACAGGGAAAGAGACCCAGTACTTC | CASSRESWTGKETQYF | TRBD1 | TRBJ2-5 | TRBV5-1 | few
TGTGCCAGCAGCTTAGTGCAGGGAGGAGCTTTCTTT | CASSLVQGGAFF | . | TRBJ1-1 | TRBV11-2 | few
TGCGCCAGCAGCTTGGCCGGGACAGCAAACATTCAGTACTTC | CASSLAGTANIQYF | TRBD1 | TRBJ2-4 | TRBV5-1 | .
TGTGCCAGCAGTTACTATCGTGGGGGTCGCAAGCAGACCCAGTACTTC | CASSYYRGGRKQTQYF | . | TRBJ2-5 | TRBV6-5 | .
TGCGCCAGCAGCCCAATCCTAGAACTAGCGGGAGTCGCAAATACGCAGTATTTT | CASSPILELAGVANTQYF | TRBD2 | TRBJ2-3 | TRBV5-1 | .
TGCGCCAGCAGTGGCACCCCCGGCACAGATACGCAGTATTTT | CASSGTPGTDTQYF | . | TRBJ2-3 | TRBV5-1 | .
TGTGCCAGCAGCGTATCGGAGTACTCCTACGAGCAGTACTTC | CASSVSEYSYEQYF | . | TRBJ2-7 | TRBV7-6 | few
TGCAGTGCTAGTGCAGGGCCTGCTAGCAATGGCTACACCTTC | CSASAGPASNGYTF | . | TRBJ1-2 | TRBV20-1 | .
TGCGCCAGCAGCCGTGGTAGCGGGCGTACCTCCTACAATGAGCAGTTCTTC | CASSRGSGRTSYNEQFF | TRBD2 | TRBJ2-1 | TRBV5-1 | few
TGTGCCAGCAGCAATCGGACCAGCAAGCAGTACTTC | CASSNRTSKQYF | . | TRBJ2-7 | TRBV5-4 | .
TGTGCCAGCAGTTATGGGACTAGCGCCGCGACAACCTACGAGCAGTACTTC | CASSYGTSAATTYEQYF | TRBD2 | TRBJ2-7 | TRBV6-5 | few
TGTGCCAGCAAGATACCCTCTGGGGCCAACGTCCTGACTTTC | CASKIPSGANVLTF | . | TRBJ2-6 | TRBV6-2/TRBV6-3 | .
TGTGCCAGCAGTTTAGGGCCCGAGTATGGCTACACCTTC | CASSLGPEYGYTF | . | TRBJ1-2 | TRBV12-3/TRBV12-4 | few
TGTGCCAGCTCACCGTCGTTCTCACAGGGGAGGTACGAGCAGTACTTC | CASSPSFSQGRYEQYF | . | TRBJ2-7 | TRBV18 | once
TGTGCCAGCAGCTTAGTCGACGGCAATCAGCCCCAGCATTTT | CASSLVDGNQPQHF | . | TRBJ1-5 | TRBV7-2 | .
TGTGCCAGCAGCAACGGGGGGCGTACGAACACCGGGGAGCTGTTTTTT | CASSNGGRTNTGELFF | . | TRBJ2-2 | TRBV7-3 | .
TGTGCCAGTAAGCAGCCCGGGGAAGAGACCCAGTACTTC | CASKQPGEETQYF | . | TRBJ2-5 | TRBV6-1 | few
TGTGCCAGCAGTTCCACTGGGACGGATCCGAACACTGAAGCTTTCTTT | CASSSTGTDPNTEAFF | . | TRBJ1-1 | TRBV12-3/TRBV12-4 | .
TGTGCCAGCAGGCGCGCGGGACAGGGCTACACTGAAGCTTTCTTT | CASRRAGQGYTEAFF | TRBD1 | TRBJ1-1 | TRBV27 | .
TGTGCCAGCAGTTTACGGGGGGGGCCAGATACGCAGTATTTT | CASSLRGGPDTQYF | TRBD2 | TRBJ2-3 | TRBV12-3/TRBV12-4 | few
TGTGCCACCGACAGGGAACGGAACACTGAAGCTTTCTTT | CATDRERNTEAFF | TRBD1 | TRBJ1-1 | TRBV2 | .
TGTGCCAGCAGTCCCATAGGCGGGAAGGGGACTGAAGCTTTCTTT | CASSPIGGKGTEAFF | . | TRBJ1-1 | TRBV12-3/TRBV12-4 | few
TGTGCCAGCAGCTTTGCCGGGCTGAACACCGGGGAGCTGTTTTTT | CASSFAGLNTGELFF | . | TRBJ2-2 | TRBV7-2 | .
TGCAGTGCTAGAGCCCCTTGGGGCGGGGAGACCCAGTACTTC | CSARAPWGGETQYF | . | TRBJ2-5 | TRBV20-1 | many
TGTGCCAGCAGTTCGGTCGGACAGGAGTCACCCCTCCACTTT | CASSSVGQESPLHF | TRBD1 | TRBJ1-6 | TRBV27 | .
TGTGCCAGCAGCTTACCTAGCGGGAGAGCAAAAGAGACCCAGTACTTC | CASSLPSGRAKETQYF | TRBD2 | TRBJ2-5 | TRBV7-9 | .
TGCGCCAGCAGCTTTCCCGGGACGTCGGAGACCCAGTACTTC | CASSFPGTSETQYF | . | TRBJ2-5 | TRBV5-1 | .
TGCGCCAGCAGTCCGGAACTAGCGGGAGTGAACACCGGGGAGCTGTTTTTT | CASSPELAGVNTGELFF | TRBD2 | TRBJ2-2 | TRBV5-1 | .
TGCGCCAGCAGCTTGGAGGGACAGGGCTTATCGGGCGAGCAGTACTTC | CASSLEGQGLSGEQYF | TRBD1 | TRBJ2-7 | TRBV5-1 | .
TGCGCCAGCAGCACTACCCCTAGCGGGAGTGGGGAGACCCAGTACTTC | CASSTTPSGSGETQYF | TRBD2 | TRBJ2-5 | TRBV5-1 | .
TGTGCCAGCAGTTACCGGGGACAGAACTATGGCTACACCTTC | CASSYRGQNYGYTF | TRBD1 | TRBJ1-2 | TRBV6-5 | few